This entry lists 4 T cell receptor beta chains sequenced from one sample in a study of blood T cell repertoires in COVID-19. Generated by immunoSEQ multiplex PCR, the TCRdb table keeps only in-frame clones and is missing some. The sample lists fewer than 300,000 clones, 75% to 90% seen once, with roughly 8.3% in the top ten. Sequencing was carried out using PBMCs or T cells enriched from blood (not recorded which). The receptors were sampled from a middle-aged man who had recovered from COVID-19.

The chain combines TRBV7-2 with TRBJ2-5, with 8 nucleotides matching TRBD1. The V segment lost 3 bases and the J segment 1 base; nucleotides outside the gene matches: 4. The V gene's germline CDR1 is SGHTA and CDR2 FQGNSA. The CDR3 length is 15 residues. CDR3 in DNA: TGTGCCAGCAGCTTTGCAGGGGGCATCCAAGAGACCCAGTACTTC. This translates into CASSFAGGIQETQYF.

The rearrangement links TRBV4-2 to TRBJ2-1, with 8 bases fitting TRBD2. In germline, CDR1 is LGHNA, CDR2 YNFKEQ. This CDR3 is built from 17 residues. V shed 0 bases, J shed 8 bases, and the junction held 12 bases outside the gene matches. In DNA form, the CDR3 reads TGTGCCAGCAGCCAAGATCTGGCGGGAGGATCGGGGTATGAGCAGTTCTTC. It translates to CASSQDLAGGSGYEQFF.

This chain joins TRBV4-1 and TRBJ2-1, with 9 bases aligning to TRBD2. The CDR3 length is 14 residues. After removal of 4 bases from V and 9 bases from J, the junction contained 7 bases not matched to a gene. The germline CDR1 and CDR2 sequences are MGHRA and YSYEKL. CDR3 DNA sequence: TGCGCCAGCAGCCGTTTTAGCGGGGGAGGTGAGCAGTTCTTC. This gives the protein CASSRFSGGGEQFF.

The sample holds one count of this clone. The chain uses TRBV14 and TRBJ2-5; perhaps TRBD1 as D (5 bases). Germline CDR1 and CDR2: SGHDN and FVKESK. V shed 1 base and J shed 1 base, with 10 bases lying between them. The CDR3 is 15 amino acids. The CDR3 nucleotides are TGTGCCAGCAGCCAAGTGGGGCAGGTCCAAGAGACCCAGTACTTC. Its protein is CASSQVGQVQETQYF.